Listed here are 29 T cell receptor beta chains from one sample, sequenced in a study of cytomegalovirus exposure and HLA in healthy donors. Primers: 60 Vbeta forward and 13 Jbeta reverse. Generated by immunoSEQ multiplex PCR, the TCRdb table keeps only in-frame clones and is missing some. The repertoire includes 150,000 to 200,000 clones, around four fifths of them detected once, and roughly 1.5% sits in the top ten. The sample was PBMCs. The receptors shown here come from a man younger than 35 in good health and CMV-seronegative.

The rearrangement links TRBV25-1 to TRBJ2-5; 8 bases align to TRBD1. The CDR3 contains 16 residues. Germline V gene data show CDR1 as MGHDK and CDR2 as SYGVNS. J gave up 7 bases and V 5 bases, and 15 bases lay outside the gene matches. Here the CDR3 DNA reads TGTGCCAGCAGTCCCCGAGCTGTGGAGACAGGGGTGACCCAGTACTTC. It specifies CASSPRAVETGVTQYF.

This sequence joins TRBV4-1 and TRBJ2-1; D perhaps matches TRBD2 (6 bases). The length of the CDR3 is 14 residues. The germline gives CDR1 MGHRA, CDR2 YSYEKL. Trimming pared 1 base from V and 6 bases from J, leaving 10 bases between. The CDR3 spells CASSQGTTSNEQFF. CDR3 DNA sequence: TGCGCCAGCAGCCAAGGGACTACTTCCAATGAGCAGTTCTTC.

The rearrangement joins TRBV19 to TRBJ1-2; 8 bases line up with TRBD1. V gave up 3 bases and J gave up 1 base; unmatched junction bases: 4. This CDR3 has 15 amino acids. The germline V gene encodes CDR1 LNHDA and CDR2 SQIVND (reference sequence). CDR3 DNA: TGTGCCAGTAGTATGGGGACAGGTGGTAACTATGGCTACACCTTC. Its protein is CASSMGTGGNYGYTF.

This clone was found once. The V call is TRBV15, the J call TRBJ2-1, with D possibly TRBD1 on 5 matching bases. The V end lost 5 bases, the J end lost 9 bases, and 20 bases lay between the germline ends. The CDR3 extends over 15 amino acids. The germline gives CDR1 LNHNV, CDR2 YYDKDF (reference sequence). The CDR3: CATSSVQVGSGEQFF. DNA of the CDR3: TGTGCCACCAGCTCGGTACAGGTTGGGTCCGGTGAGCAGTTCTTC.

The chain is built from TRBV11-2 and TRBJ1-6; possibly TRBD1 for D (6 bases). Trimming stripped 5 bases from V and 0 bases from J, with 14 bases between. This CDR3 contains 17 residues. Germline loops: CDR1 SGHAT, CDR2 FQNNGV. This chain's CDR3 is CASSPQGTSSYNSPLHF. For the CDR3, the DNA is TGTGCCAGCAGCCCACAGGGAACCAGCTCCTATAATTCACCCCTCCACTTT.

The chain is built from TRBV4-2 and TRBJ2-1; D call uncertain. The CDR3 covers 13 residues. Trimming stripped 0 bases from V and 11 bases from J, with 11 bases between. Germline assignment: CDR1 LGHNA and CDR2 YNFKEQ. The CDR3 spells CASSQDGQDKQFF. In DNA, the CDR3 is TGTGCCAGCAGCCAAGATGGGCAGGATAAGCAGTTCTTC.

The genes are TRBV7-9 and TRBJ2-1; D might be TRBD2 (6 bases). The germline CDR1 and CDR2 sequences are SEHNR and FQNEAQ (reference sequence). With 5 bases removed from V and 8 bases from J, the gap between germline ends came to 16 bases. This CDR3 is 14 amino acids long. The CDR3 sequence: CASSVWEARDEQFF. CDR3 nucleotides: TGTGCCAGCAGCGTATGGGAGGCTCGGGATGAGCAGTTCTTC.

J is TRBJ1-2 and V is TRBV7-6; the D gene is possibly TRBD1 (6 bases). Trimming removed 1 base from V and 5 bases from J, with 11 bases in between. The CDR3 contains 14 residues. In germline, CDR1 is SGHVS, CDR2 FNYEAQ. CDR3 residues: CASSLGTTGYGYTF. CDR3 nucleotide sequence: TGTGCCAGCAGCTTAGGTACGACAGGTTATGGCTACACCTTC.

The gene calls are TRBV11-2 and TRBJ2-2; 11 nucleotides agree with TRBD2. This CDR3 has 16 amino acids. CDR1 and CDR2 from the germline V gene are SGHAT and FQNNGV. V lost 5 bases and J lost 2; bases outside the gene matches: 4. The DNA of the CDR3 is TGTGCCAGCAGCGCGACTAGCGGGACCAACACCGGGGAGCTGTTTTTT. Translation gives CASSATSGTNTGELFF.

V gene TRBV6-5 combines with J gene TRBJ2-5; a weak D match, TRBD2 (5 bases). TRBJ2-7 matches the DNA end more closely, so the J call is doubtful. CDR1 and CDR2 from the germline V gene are MNHEY and SVGAGI. This CDR3 contains 13 residues. The CDR3 reads CASSPGLLYEQYF. DNA for the CDR3: TGTGCCAGCAGTCCCGGACTTCTCTACGAGCAGTACTTC.

Points on this clone: The same CDR3 can be traced to other DNA sequences in this sample. The V gene is TRBV4-3, the J gene TRBJ1-6; no clear D. Trimming stripped 0 bases from V and 7 bases from J, with 10 bases between. The CDR3 covers 15 residues. Germline CDR1 is LGHNA and CDR2 is YSLEER. CDR3 protein: CASSQEIHQNSPLHF. The CDR3 bases are TGCGCCAGCAGCCAAGAAATCCATCAGAATTCACCCCTCCACTTT.

Note on this clone: The junction and the germline gene differ at one end; a read error may be behind it. This sequence joins TRBV7-7 and TRBJ2-3; D unresolved. Germline lookup yields CDR1 SSHAT and CDR2 FNYEAQ (reference sequence). CDR3 size: 14 residues. Here the CDR3 reads CASSLDDNTDTQYF. The CDR3 bases are TGTGCTAGCAGCTTAGACGACAACACAGATACGCAGTATTTT.

The chain has TRBV6-5 and TRBJ2-2; 7 bases align to TRBD1. Germline V CDR1 and CDR2: MNHEY, SVGAGI. This CDR3 has 15 amino acids. V lost 8 bases to trimming and J lost 5 bases; unmatched junction nucleotides: 11. CDR3 in DNA: TGTGCCAGCGCACGACAGGGTGGTGGGACCGGGGAGCTGTTTTTT. Amino acid sequence: CASARQGGGTGELFF.

J is TRBJ1-2 and V is TRBV29-1, with D possibly TRBD1 on 6 matching bases. Germline CDR1 reads SQVTM; CDR2 reads ANQGSEA. This CDR3 contains 11 residues. Trimming removed 0 bases at V and 12 bases at J, with 11 bases between. CDR3 in DNA: TGCAGCGTTGAAGAGAAGGGGGTTAACACCTTC. Amino acids: CSVEEKGVNTF.

This clone has a single count. V is TRBV7-9 and J is TRBJ1-1; 8 nucleotides line up with TRBD1. With 5 bases clipped from V and 5 bases from J, the junction kept 7 bases outside the gene matches. CDR3 length: 14 amino acids. Germline V gene data show CDR1 as SEHNR and CDR2 as FQNEAQ (reference sequence). The CDR3 bases are TGTGCCAGCAGCATAGTACAGGGGGGGACTGAAGCTTTCTTT. Protein sequence: CASSIVQGGTEAFF.

J is TRBJ1-1 and V is TRBV6-5, with TRBD1 matching over 7 bases. Trimming removed 4 bases from V and 2 bases from J; junction bases left unmatched: 4. The germline CDR1 and CDR2 sequences are MNHEY and SVGAGI. The CDR3 contains 14 residues. As DNA, the CDR3 is TGTGCCAGCAGTTTCCAGGGGGGAAACACTGAAGCTTTCTTT. Protein sequence: CASSFQGGNTEAFF.

This chain uses TRBV18 with TRBJ2-3; the D is unclear. CDR1 KGHSH and CDR2 LQKENI come from the germline V gene. Trimming removed 6 bases at V and 0 bases at J, with 19 bases between. This CDR3 is 17 amino acids long. CDR3 in amino acids: CASSQLSAPSSTDTQYF. The CDR3 nucleotides are TGTGCCAGCTCCCAGTTGTCGGCGCCTAGTAGCACAGATACGCAGTATTTT. Complete variable domain (other parts from reference TRBV18 and TRBJ2-3): NAGVMQNPRHLVRRRGQEARLRCSPMKGHSHVYWYRQLPEEGLKFMVYLQKENIIDESGMPKERFSAEFPKEGPSILRIQQVVRGDSAAYFCASSQLSAPSSTDTQYFGPGTRLTVL.

This sequence joins TRBV5-4 and TRBJ1-1, with 8 positions matching TRBD1. The CDR3 covers 18 residues. Germline V gene data show CDR1 as SGHNT and CDR2 as YYREEE (reference sequence). After removal of 3 bases from V and 1 base from J, the junction contained 14 bases not matched to a gene. Written as DNA, the CDR3 is TGTGCCAGCAGCTACACAGGGGGTTATGAATTTAGGAACACTGAAGCTTTCTTT. This gives the protein CASSYTGGYEFRNTEAFF.

V is TRBV4-1 and J is TRBJ1-1, with TRBD1 identical over 7 bases. Germline V gene data show CDR1 as MGHRA and CDR2 as YSYEKL. This CDR3 has 15 residues. J was trimmed by 5 bases and V by 3 bases; bases with no gene match: 9. The CDR3 coding sequence is TGCGCCAGCAGCCACCCTCAGGGGGAAGGAACTGAAGCTTTCTTT. The encoded protein is CASSHPQGEGTEAFF.

The chain links TRBV7-9 to TRBJ2-7, with 9 nucleotides matching TRBD2. This CDR3 is built from 16 residues. V lost 5 bases, J lost 3 bases, and 11 bases stayed unmatched. The germline V gene has CDR1 SEHNR and CDR2 FQNEAQ (reference sequence). The CDR3 loop reads CASSPASSGVIYEQYF. The CDR3 nucleotides are TGTGCCAGCAGCCCGGCTTCTAGCGGGGTGATCTACGAGCAGTACTTC.

This chain joins TRBV6-1 and TRBJ2-7, with D possibly being TRBD2 (6 bases). The CDR3 covers 15 residues. Germline CDR1 MNHNS, CDR2 SASEGT. Trimming cost V 0 bases and J 2 bases, with 11 bases left between them. The DNA of the CDR3 is TGTGCCAGCAGTGAAGCGCTGTGGGGGGCCTACGAGCAGTACTTC. Protein: CASSEALWGAYEQYF.

The chain is built from TRBV28 and TRBJ1-5, with no clear D. V lost 6 bases to trimming and J lost 0 bases, with 6 bases between them. Germline CDR1 is MDHEN and CDR2 is SYDVKM. The CDR3 runs 13 residues. The CDR3 sequence: CASRRSSNQPQHF. CDR3 coding DNA: TGTGCCAGCAGGCGGAGTAGCAATCAGCCCCAGCATTTT.

The V gene is TRBV18, the J gene TRBJ1-1, with D perhaps matching TRBD1 (6 bases). V lost 8 bases, J lost 1 base, and 11 bases lay in between. CDR1 and CDR2 from the germline V gene are KGHSH and LQKENI. The CDR3 spans 13 residues. Written as DNA, the CDR3 is TGTGCCAGCCTTAGGACAGCGAACACTGAAGCTTTCTTT. It encodes CASLRTANTEAFF.

CDR3 region: CASSDHRGRAFF. The DNA of the CDR3 is TGTGCCAGCAGTGACCACAGGGGAAGAGCTTTCTTT. The V gene is TRBV6-1, the J gene TRBJ1-1; 7 bases are shared with TRBD1. The CDR3 is 12 residues long. CDR1 and CDR2 from the germline V gene are MNHNS and SASEGT. V lost 3 bases and J lost 10; bases outside the gene matches: 5.

The chain links TRBV7-9 to TRBJ2-7; TRBD1 agrees at 7 bases. CDR1 is SEHNR and CDR2 is FQNEAQ in the germline V gene (reference sequence). The CDR3 sequence is 15 residues long. The V and J ends lost 6 bases and 0 bases, in that order; junction bases with no gene match: 8. CDR3 residues: CASRAGGTFSYEQYF. The CDR3 DNA is TGTGCCAGCAGAGCAGGGGGAACATTCTCCTACGAGCAGTACTTC.

The rearrangement links TRBV9 to TRBJ2-3; 7 positions match TRBD1. Germline CDR1 reads SGDLS; CDR2 reads YYNGEE. V lost 0 bases, J lost 0 bases, and 4 bases stayed unmatched. CDR3 length: 16 residues. The CDR3 nucleotides are TGTGCCAGCAGCGTAGTGTGGGACAGTAGCACAGATACGCAGTATTTT. Its translation is CASSVVWDSSTDTQYF.

The rearrangement joins TRBV9 to TRBJ2-1; the match to TRBD1 covers 10 bases. Trimming took 0 bases from V and 6 from J; bases not matched to a gene: 9. Germline-derived CDR1 and CDR2 are SGDLS and YYNGEE. This CDR3 spans 17 amino acids. This CDR3 reads CASSVAPRGTGANEQFF. The CDR3 DNA reads as TGTGCCAGCAGCGTAGCCCCCCGGGGGACAGGGGCCAATGAGCAGTTCTTC.

The chain couples TRBV7-2 to TRBJ1-1; D uncertain. The germline V and J ends were trimmed by 2 bases and 7 bases, with 11 bases remaining between them. This CDR3 contains 13 residues. Germline CDR1 reads SGHTA; CDR2 reads FQGNSA. In nucleotides, the CDR3 is TGTGCCAGCAGCTTATCGGGGTCGGGTGAAGCTTTCTTT. It specifies CASSLSGSGEAFF.

This chain joins TRBV19 and TRBJ1-1; 11 nucleotides match TRBD1. Unmatched junction bases numbered 12, after V lost 9 bases and J lost 0 bases. Germline V gene data show CDR1 as LNHDA and CDR2 as SQIVND (reference sequence). The CDR3 totals 17 residues. CDR3 residues: CASQKGTGGKMNTEAFF. CDR3 nucleotide sequence: TGTGCCAGCCAAAAGGGGACAGGGGGAAAGATGAACACTGAAGCTTTCTTT. The full variable domain, completed using reference TRBV19 and TRBJ1-1, is DGGITQSPKYLFRKEGQNVTLSCEQNLNHDAMYWYRQDPGQGLRLIYYSQIVNDFQKGDIAEGYSVSREKKESFPLTVTSAQKNPTAFYLCASQKGTGGKMNTEAFFGQGTRLTVV.